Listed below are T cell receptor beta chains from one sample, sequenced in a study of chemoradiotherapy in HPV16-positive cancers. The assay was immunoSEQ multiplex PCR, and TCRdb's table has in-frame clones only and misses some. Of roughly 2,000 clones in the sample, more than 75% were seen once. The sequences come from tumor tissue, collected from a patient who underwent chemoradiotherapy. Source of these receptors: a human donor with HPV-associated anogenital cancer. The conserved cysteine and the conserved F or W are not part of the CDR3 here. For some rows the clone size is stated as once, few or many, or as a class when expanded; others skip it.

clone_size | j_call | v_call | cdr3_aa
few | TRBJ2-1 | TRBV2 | ASAYSGGISYNEQF
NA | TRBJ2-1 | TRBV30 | ASQTSGRINEQF
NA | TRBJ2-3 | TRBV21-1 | ASSIPEDRQTCFTDTQY
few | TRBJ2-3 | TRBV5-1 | ASSLGDLGFGDTQY
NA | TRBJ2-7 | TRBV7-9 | ASSGNYEQY
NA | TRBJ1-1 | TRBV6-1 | ASIYDRADTEAF
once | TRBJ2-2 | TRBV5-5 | ASSVRGLPVGPGELF
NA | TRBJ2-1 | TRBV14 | ASSPAGSPAYNEQF
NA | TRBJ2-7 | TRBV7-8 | ASSALSSYEQY
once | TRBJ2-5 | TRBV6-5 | ASSGIQGGMETQY
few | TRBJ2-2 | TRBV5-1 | ASSSTGGRITGELF
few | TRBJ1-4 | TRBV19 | ASSSTRGREKLF
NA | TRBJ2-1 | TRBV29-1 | SALEGSNEQF
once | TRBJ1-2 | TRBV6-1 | ASSGGGPGEYGYT
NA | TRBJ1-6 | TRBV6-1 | ASSEAANSPLH
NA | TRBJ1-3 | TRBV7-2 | ASSLYEGSGNTIY
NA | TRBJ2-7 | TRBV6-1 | ASSQREHNEQY
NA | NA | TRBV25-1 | ASSDGKGQGEYEQY
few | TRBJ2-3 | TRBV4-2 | ASSQDGDADTQY
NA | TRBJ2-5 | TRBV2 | ASSRTSGGRKETQY
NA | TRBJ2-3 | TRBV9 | ASGEGATDTQY
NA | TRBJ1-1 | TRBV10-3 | ANYREEAF
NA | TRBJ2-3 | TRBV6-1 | ASSGGRDTDTQY
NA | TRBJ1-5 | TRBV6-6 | ASKGGQGNQPQH
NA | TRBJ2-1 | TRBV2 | ASSEYENNEQF
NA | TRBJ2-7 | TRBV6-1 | ASSERDWAYEQY
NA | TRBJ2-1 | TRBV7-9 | ASSLQEGEQF
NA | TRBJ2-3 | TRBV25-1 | ASSNRDRGDTDTQY
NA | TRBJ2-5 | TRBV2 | ASSDEAGKGETQY
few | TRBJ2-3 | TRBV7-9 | ASSLGANTVQDTQY
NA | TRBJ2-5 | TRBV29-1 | SVDRGRETQY
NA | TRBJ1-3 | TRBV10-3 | AISDEDQGGNTIY
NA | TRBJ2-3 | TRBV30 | AWSLGGIDTQY
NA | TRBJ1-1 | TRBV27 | ASSQGPGGEAF
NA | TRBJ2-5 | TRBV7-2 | ASSLVRGVLETQY
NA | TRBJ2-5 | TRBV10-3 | ATGGLAGEETQY
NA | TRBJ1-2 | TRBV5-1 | ASSLGQLPDGYT
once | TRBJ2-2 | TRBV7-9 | ASSFSSQEPNTGELF
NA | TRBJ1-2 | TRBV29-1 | SVEDTGGLGYT
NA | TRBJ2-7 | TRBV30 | AWSRGGRPYEQY
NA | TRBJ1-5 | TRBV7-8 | ASSLGGVSQPQH
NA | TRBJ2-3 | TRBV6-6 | ASSPTGDTQY
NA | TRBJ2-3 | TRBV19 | ASSRGLADTQY
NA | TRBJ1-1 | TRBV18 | ASSPEGRPNTEAF
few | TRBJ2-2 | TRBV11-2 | ASSPDNTGELF
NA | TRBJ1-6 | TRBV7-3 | ASSLGTVNSPLH
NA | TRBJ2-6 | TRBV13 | ASSVTGAGANVLT
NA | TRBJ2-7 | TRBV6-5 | ASSYGRTYEQY
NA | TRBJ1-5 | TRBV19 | ASSLQGKEQPQH
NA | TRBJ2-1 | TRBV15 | ATSREQGGGSYNEQF
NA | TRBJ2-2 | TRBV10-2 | ASRFLNTGELF
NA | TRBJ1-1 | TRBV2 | ASSPRQGTNTEAF
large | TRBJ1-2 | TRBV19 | ASSIRSYGYT
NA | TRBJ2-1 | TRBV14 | ASSASANEQF
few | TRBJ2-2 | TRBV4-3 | ASSQGSDTGELF
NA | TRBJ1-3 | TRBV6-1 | ASTQAGMGNTIY
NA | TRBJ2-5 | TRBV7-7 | ASSLAGAPQETQY
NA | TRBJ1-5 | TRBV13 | ASSLGTGRQPQH
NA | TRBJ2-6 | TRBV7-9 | AGDRGGSGANVLT